Following are 24 T cell receptor beta chains from one sample sequenced in a study of metastatic and nonmetastatic thyroid tumors. MiXCR was used by TCRdb to re-call the PCR reads. This sample has 5,200 or so clones, with around 23% found just once. Ahead of thyroid surgery, no patient had received treatment of any kind. Sequenced material: adjacent normal tissue. These receptors were obtained from a female donor with papillary thyroid cancer or a benign thyroid nodule (not recorded which). Some clones in this sample may be carry-over from other donors' samples.

Relative to its sample, this clone is medium-sized (0.01 to 0.1%). The chain recombines TRBV7-2 with TRBJ2-3, with 9 nucleotides matching TRBD1. The CDR3 spans 15 residues. Germline V gives CDR1 SGHTA, CDR2 FQGNSA. V trimming: 5 bases; J trimming: 4 bases; junction bases outside the gene matches: 7. The CDR3 is CASSGQGIRADTQYF. In DNA form, the CDR3 reads TGTGCCAGCAGCGGACAGGGGATACGGGCAGATACGCAGTATTTT.

This clone is labeled as medium-sized. V usage is TRBV25-1 and J usage is TRBJ2-1; unclear D gene. With 4 bases removed from V and 6 bases from J, the gap between germline ends came to 16 bases. CDR3 length: 15 residues. CDR1 is MGHDK and CDR2 is SYGVNS in the germline V gene. The CDR3 DNA reads as TGTGCCAGCAGTGTTTACTCCCCGTCGGGCAATGAGCAGTTCTTC. Amino acids: CASSVYSPSGNEQFF.

This clone occurred many times. The rearrangement uses TRBV14 and TRBJ2-1; the match to TRBD2 covers 13 bases. CDR1 is SGHDN, CDR2 FVKESK, per germline. The V gene end was trimmed by 6 bases and the J gene end by 7 bases; junction bases not matched to a gene: 3. The CDR3 runs to 14 residues. The CDR3 bases are TGTGCCAGCAGTCGGACTAGCGGGAGAAATGAGCAGTTCTTC. As protein: CASSRTSGRNEQFF.

The V and J genes are TRBV20-1 and TRBJ2-1; D uncertain. The CDR3 runs 15 residues. Germline V lookup: CDR1 DFQATT, CDR2 SNEGSKA (reference sequence). Trimming took off 1 base at V and 7 bases at J, with 17 bases between the two ends. CDR3 coding DNA: TGCAGTGCTAGAGGGCCTACGGGTCCCTGGAATGAGCAGTTCTTC. It yields the protein CSARGPTGPWNEQFF.

Relative to its sample, this clone is medium-sized. This chain links TRBV5-5 with TRBJ2-7; D may match TRBD1 or TRBD2 (5 bases each). Germline-derived CDR1 and CDR2 are SGHKS and YYEKEE (reference sequence). This CDR3 is 13 amino acids long. V shed 4 bases and J shed 7 bases, with 15 bases lying between them. CDR3 nucleotide sequence: TGTGCCAGCAGCCGACTGGGGGAAGGGGAGCAGTACTTC. Amino acids: CASSRLGEGEQYF.

This clone turned up a few times. A clone one base away is much larger, so this may be a read error. The same CDR3 can be traced to other DNA sequences in this sample. Written as DNA, the CDR3 is TGTAGTGTGGCAACAGGAACCCTCTATGGCTACACCTTC. Its translation: CSVATGTLYGYTF. The chain employs TRBV29-1 and TRBJ1-2, with D possibly TRBD1 on 5 matching bases. The CDR3 is 13 residues long. Germline CDR1 SQVTM, CDR2 ANQGSEA.

This chain uses TRBV4-2 with TRBJ2-3; D assignment may be TRBD1 or TRBD2 (5 bases each). The ends were cut back, 7 bases at V and 2 bases at J, with 19 bases in the middle. This CDR3 has 16 amino acids. CDR1 and CDR2 from the germline V gene are LGHNA and YNFKEQ. CDR3 sequence reads: CASILRAGRPTDTQYF. DNA of the CDR3: TGTGCCAGCATCCTTAGAGCAGGGAGACCCACAGATACGCAGTATTTT.

By its share, this clone is medium-sized. The rearrangement uses TRBV11-3 and TRBJ2-3, with unresolved D. Trimming left V 5 bases short and J 0 bases short, with 21 bases between. This CDR3 contains 18 residues. Germline values: CDR1 SGHNT, CDR2 YENEEA. The CDR3 sequence is CASSHSLVPRVSTDTQYF. In nucleotides, the CDR3 is TGTGCCAGCAGCCACAGCTTAGTTCCTCGGGTGAGCACAGATACGCAGTATTTT.

This clone was observed many times. With a much larger clone just one base away, this may be a read error. This chain links TRBV5-1 with TRBJ1-1; TRBD1 might be the D (6 bases). Germline CDR1 SGHRS, CDR2 YFSETQ. The CDR3 consists of 15 residues. The CDR3, as DNA: TGCGCCGGCAGCTTGGGGACAAGCCTGAACGCTGAAGCTTTCTTT. This sequence encodes CAGSLGTSLNAEAFF.

This clone is classed as medium-sized. The CDR3 loop is CASSIYLGQGSHEQYF. The DNA of the CDR3 is TGTGCCAGTAGTATTTATTTGGGACAGGGTTCCCACGAGCAGTACTTC. The genes are TRBV19 and TRBJ2-7, with 9 bases aligning to TRBD1. The trim removed 3 bases at V and 5 bases at J, leaving 11 bases unmatched. Germline V gives CDR1 LNHDA, CDR2 SQIVND (reference sequence). This CDR3 has 16 residues.

In this sample, this clone is medium-sized. V and J are TRBV7-2 and TRBJ1-2; D not certain. Trimming took 5 bases from V and 4 from J, leaving 8 bases between them. The CDR3 runs 12 residues. Germline V gives CDR1 SGHTA, CDR2 FQGNSA. DNA of the CDR3: TGTGCCAGCAGCCCACTCCTCTATGGCTACACCTTC. Translating gives CASSPLLYGYTF.

The V gene is TRBV7-2, the J gene TRBJ1-2; D is uncertain. Germline CDR1 SGHTA, CDR2 FQGNSA. The CDR3 is 15 amino acids. Trimming took 1 base from V and 4 from J, leaving 13 bases between them. Written as DNA, the CDR3 is TGTGCCAGCAGCTTAGAGTCCCACAGAAGCTATGGCTACACCTTC. Protein product: CASSLESHRSYGYTF.

V usage is TRBV20-1 and J usage is TRBJ1-5; 10 bases agree with TRBD1. The CDR3 covers 14 residues. The J segment lost 6 bases and the V segment lost 3 bases, leaving 5 bases of the junction unmatched. Germline-derived CDR1 and CDR2 are DFQATT and SNEGSKA (reference sequence). The CDR3 loop reads CSASRTGGSQPQHF. CDR3 in DNA: TGCAGTGCTAGTCGGACAGGGGGGAGTCAGCCCCAGCATTTT.

Sample share makes this clone medium-sized. The chain uses TRBV12-5 and TRBJ2-2, with no clear D. The germline V gene encodes CDR1 LGHNT and CDR2 FRNRAP. The CDR3 spans 12 residues. Trimming cost V 6 bases and J 5 bases, with 7 bases left between them. The CDR3 DNA is TGTGCTAGTGGCCTGGGGACCGGGGAGCTGTTTTTT. It codes for CASGLGTGELFF.

This clone is medium-sized by share. The V call is TRBV20-1, the J call TRBJ1-2; D is unclear. Germline V CDR1 and CDR2: DFQATT, SNEGSKA (reference sequence). This CDR3 comprises 14 residues. V was cut by 6 bases and J by 3 bases, with 17 bases left in between. CDR3 sequence reads: CSALSLTEYYGYTF. The CDR3 nucleotides are TGCAGTGCCCTGTCTCTGACGGAGTACTATGGCTACACCTTC.

The J gene is TRBJ1-2, the V gene TRBV20-1; D unclear. The CDR3 runs to 12 residues. V lost 3 bases and J 3 bases, leaving 8 bases between the germline ends. Germline-derived CDR1 and CDR2 are DFQATT and SNEGSKA (reference sequence). The CDR3 here is CSASHGDYGYTF. CDR3 in DNA: TGCAGTGCTAGTCACGGGGACTATGGCTACACCTTC.

This clone was seen only once. The chain couples TRBV13 to TRBJ2-1, with D perhaps matching TRBD1 (6 bases). The CDR3 is made up of 13 amino acids. The V gene's germline CDR1 is PRHDT and CDR2 FYEKMQ (reference sequence). Trimming took off 4 bases at V and 8 bases at J, with 12 bases between the two ends. DNA for the CDR3: TGTGCCAGCAGCTCTGAGACAGGCGATGAGCAGTTCTTC. Amino acids: CASSSETGDEQFF. The whole variable domain, remainder taken from reference TRBV13 and TRBJ2-1, is AAGVIQSPRHLIKEKRETATLKCYPIPRHDTVYWYQQGPGQDPQFLISFYEKMQSDKGSIPDRFSAQQFSDYHSELNMSSLELGDSALYFCASSSETGDEQFFGPGTRLTVL.

V and J are TRBV20-1 and TRBJ1-4; D gene unclear. Deletions cut 6 bases from V and 8 bases from J, with 10 bases between. The CDR3 sequence is 11 residues long. Germline V gene lookup returns CDR1 DFQATT and CDR2 SNEGSKA (reference sequence). This CDR3 is CSAGFNEKLFF. CDR3 in DNA: TGCAGTGCCGGGTTTAACGAAAAACTGTTTTTT.

This chain connects TRBV11-2 to TRBJ2-7; TRBD2 matches 10 bases. Trimming took 5 bases from V and 3 from J; bases not matched to a gene: 4. The CDR3 has 14 amino acids. Germline V gives CDR1 SGHAT, CDR2 FQNNGV. The DNA for the CDR3 is TGTGCCAGCAGCCGGACTAGCGGCAGCTACGAGCAGTACTTC. Translation: CASSRTSGSYEQYF.

The table lists this clone with a few counts. Germline and junction disagree at one end, which may indicate a read error. The CDR3 DNA follows: TGTGCCAGCAGTTACCTGACTACAAGCTCCGACAACGAGCAGTTCTTC. Its translation is CASSYLTTSSDNEQFF. V usage is TRBV6-6 and J usage is TRBJ2-1, with TRBD2 as a possible D gene (5 bases). This CDR3 spans 16 amino acids. Germline CDR1 reads MNHNY; CDR2 reads SVGAGI (reference sequence).

This clone is deemed medium-sized. The chain carries TRBV7-3 and TRBJ2-3; D gene uncertain. The CDR3 spans 15 residues. Trimming took 4 bases from V and 6 from J, leaving 17 bases between them. The germline V gene encodes CDR1 SGHTA and CDR2 FQGTGA. The CDR3: CASSSPSTGVDTQYF. In DNA, the CDR3 is TGTGCCAGCAGCTCCCCGAGCACTGGGGTGGATACGCAGTATTTT.

This clone is labeled medium-sized. V and J are TRBV9 and TRBJ2-7, with D perhaps matching TRBD2 (6 bases). The CDR3 spans 16 residues. Germline CDR1 and CDR2: SGDLS and YYNGEE. V lost 1 base, J lost 4 bases, and 18 bases lay in between. CDR3 DNA sequence: TGTGCCAGCAGCGTAACGGGGGTCTCGAGTCGGTACGAGCAGTACTTC. Amino acids: CASSVTGVSSRYEQYF.

The chain couples TRBV6-2 or TRBV6-3 to TRBJ2-7, with TRBD2 matching 13 bases. J was trimmed by 5 bases and V by 6 bases; bases with no gene match: 4. Per germline, CDR1 MNHEY and CDR2 SVGEGT. This CDR3 has 14 residues. CDR3 nucleotide sequence: TGTGCCAGCAGGGGGACTAGCGGGACTAACGAGCAGTACTTC. Its protein is CASRGTSGTNEQYF.

V usage is TRBV6-5 and J usage is TRBJ2-5; TRBD2 aligns across 11 bases. The CDR3 is made up of 19 amino acids. J lost 2 bases, V lost 4 bases, and 15 bases had no gene match. Germline assignment: CDR1 MNHEY and CDR2 SVGAGI. The CDR3 loop reads CASSSVFRTSGRIQETQYF. DNA for the CDR3: TGTGCCAGCAGTTCCGTATTCAGGACTAGCGGGCGGATTCAAGAGACCCAGTACTTC.